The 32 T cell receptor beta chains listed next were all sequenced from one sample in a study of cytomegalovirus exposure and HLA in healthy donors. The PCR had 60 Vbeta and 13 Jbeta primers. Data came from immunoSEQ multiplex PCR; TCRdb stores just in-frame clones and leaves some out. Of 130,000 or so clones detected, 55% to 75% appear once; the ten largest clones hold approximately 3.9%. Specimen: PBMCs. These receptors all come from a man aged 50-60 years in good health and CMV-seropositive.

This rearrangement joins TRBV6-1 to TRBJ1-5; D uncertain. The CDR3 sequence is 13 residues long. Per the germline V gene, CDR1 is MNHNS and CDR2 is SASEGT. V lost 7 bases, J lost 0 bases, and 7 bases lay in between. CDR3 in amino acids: CASMSVSNQPQHF. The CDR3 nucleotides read TGTGCCAGCATGTCGGTTAGCAATCAGCCCCAGCATTTT.

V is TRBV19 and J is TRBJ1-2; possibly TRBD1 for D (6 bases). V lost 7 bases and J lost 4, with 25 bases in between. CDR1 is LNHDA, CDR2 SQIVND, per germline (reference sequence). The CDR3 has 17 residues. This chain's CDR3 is CASTERLQGTSFYGYTF. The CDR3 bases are TGTGCCAGTACCGAAAGGTTGCAGGGGACATCCTTCTATGGCTACACCTTC.

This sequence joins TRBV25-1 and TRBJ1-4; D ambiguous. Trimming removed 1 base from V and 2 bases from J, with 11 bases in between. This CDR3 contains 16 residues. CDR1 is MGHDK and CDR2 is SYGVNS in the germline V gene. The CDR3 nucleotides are TGTGCCAGCAGTGAATTGGGTTCTAGGACTAATGAAAAACTGTTTTTT. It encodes CASSELGSRTNEKLFF.

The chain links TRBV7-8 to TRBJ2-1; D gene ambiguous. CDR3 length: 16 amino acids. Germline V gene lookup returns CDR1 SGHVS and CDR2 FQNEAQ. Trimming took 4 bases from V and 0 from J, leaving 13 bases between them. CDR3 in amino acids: CASSSVDKNSYNEQFF. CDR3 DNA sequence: TGTGCCAGCAGCTCCGTAGACAAGAACTCCTACAATGAGCAGTTCTTC.

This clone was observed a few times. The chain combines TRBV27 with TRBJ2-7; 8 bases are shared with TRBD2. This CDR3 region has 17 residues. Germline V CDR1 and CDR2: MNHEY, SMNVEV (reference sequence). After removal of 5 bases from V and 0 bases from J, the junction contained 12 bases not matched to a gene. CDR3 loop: CASSLAPGLGGSYEQYF. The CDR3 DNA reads TGTGCCAGCAGTCTGGCGCCGGGACTAGGGGGCTCCTACGAGCAGTACTTC.

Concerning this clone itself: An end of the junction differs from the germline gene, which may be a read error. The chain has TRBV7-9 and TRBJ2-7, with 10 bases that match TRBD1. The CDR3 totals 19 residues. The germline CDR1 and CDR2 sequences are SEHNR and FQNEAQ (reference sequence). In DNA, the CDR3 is TGTTCCAGCAGCTTAGGAGCTAGGGACAGGGGAATTAATAGGTACGAGCAGTACTTC. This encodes CSSSLGARDRGINRYEQYF.

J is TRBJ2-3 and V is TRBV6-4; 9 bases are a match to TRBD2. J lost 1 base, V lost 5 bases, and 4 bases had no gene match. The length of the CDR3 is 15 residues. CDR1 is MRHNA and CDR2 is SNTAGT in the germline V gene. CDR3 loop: CASSNVAGGTDTQYF. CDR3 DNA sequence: TGTGCCAGCAGTAACGTAGCGGGGGGCACAGATACGCAGTATTTT.

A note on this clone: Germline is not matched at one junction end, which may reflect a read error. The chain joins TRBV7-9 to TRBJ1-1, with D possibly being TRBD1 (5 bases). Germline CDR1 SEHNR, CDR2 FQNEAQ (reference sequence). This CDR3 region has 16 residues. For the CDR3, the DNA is TGTGCCAGCAGCTCCTCGGGAGGGGCTTTGAACACTGCAGCTTTCTTT. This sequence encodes CASSSSGGALNTAAFF.

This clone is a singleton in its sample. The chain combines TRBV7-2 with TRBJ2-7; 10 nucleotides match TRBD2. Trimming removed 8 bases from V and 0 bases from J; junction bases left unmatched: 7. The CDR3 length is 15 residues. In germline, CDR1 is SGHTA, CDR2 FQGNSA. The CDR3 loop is CASLPSSGSSYEQYF. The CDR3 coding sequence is TGTGCCAGCCTCCCCTCTAGCGGGAGCTCCTACGAGCAGTACTTC.

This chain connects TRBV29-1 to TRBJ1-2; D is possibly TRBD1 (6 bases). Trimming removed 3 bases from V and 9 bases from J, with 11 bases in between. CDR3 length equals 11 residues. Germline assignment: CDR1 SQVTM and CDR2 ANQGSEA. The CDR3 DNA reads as TGCAGCGTTGATCGGGGGGCCCGCTACACCTTC. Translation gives CSVDRGARYTF.

The CDR3 nucleotides are TGCAGCGCCAGGGGGATGAATAGAGCTTTCTTT. Translating it yields CSARGMNRAFF. V gene TRBV29-1 combines with J gene TRBJ1-1, with 7 bases fitting TRBD1. Germline V gives CDR1 SQVTM, CDR2 ANQGSEA. The CDR3 covers 11 residues. The J segment lost 10 bases and the V segment lost 7 bases, leaving 9 bases of the junction unmatched.

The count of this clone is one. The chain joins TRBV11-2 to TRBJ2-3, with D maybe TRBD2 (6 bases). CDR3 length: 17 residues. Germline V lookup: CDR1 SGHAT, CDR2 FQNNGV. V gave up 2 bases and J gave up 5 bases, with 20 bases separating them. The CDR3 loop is CASSLNWEDSSVDTQYF. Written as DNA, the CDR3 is TGTGCCAGCAGCTTAAACTGGGAGGATTCCTCCGTAGATACGCAGTATTTT.

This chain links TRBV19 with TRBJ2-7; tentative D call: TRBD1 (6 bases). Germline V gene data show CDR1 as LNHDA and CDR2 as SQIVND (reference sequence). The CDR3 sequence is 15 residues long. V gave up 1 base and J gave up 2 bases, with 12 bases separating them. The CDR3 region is CASSIGNRETYEQYF. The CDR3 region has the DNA TGTGCCAGTAGTATAGGAAACAGGGAAACCTACGAGCAGTACTTC.

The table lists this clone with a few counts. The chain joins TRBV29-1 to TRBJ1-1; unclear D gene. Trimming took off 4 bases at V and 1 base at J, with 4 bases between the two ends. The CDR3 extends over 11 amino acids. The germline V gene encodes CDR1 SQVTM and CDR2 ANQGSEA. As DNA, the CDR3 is TGCAGCGTTGTCGGGAACACTGAAGCTTTCTTT. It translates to CSVVGNTEAFF.

CDR3 loop: CASSLSGSVGNEQFF. In nucleotides, the CDR3 is TGTGCCAGCAGCCTTAGCGGGAGTGTGGGCAATGAGCAGTTCTTC. This chain joins TRBV7-3 and TRBJ2-1; TRBD2 aligns across 9 bases. V lost 5 bases, J lost 6 bases, and 8 bases stayed unmatched. The germline gives CDR1 SGHTA, CDR2 FQGTGA. The CDR3 covers 15 residues.

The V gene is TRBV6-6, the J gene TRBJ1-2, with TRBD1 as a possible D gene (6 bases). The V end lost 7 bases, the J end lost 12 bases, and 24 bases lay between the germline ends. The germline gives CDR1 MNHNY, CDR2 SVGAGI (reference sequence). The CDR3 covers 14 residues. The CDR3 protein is CASTRDTLPSVNTF. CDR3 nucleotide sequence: TGTGCCAGCACACGGGACACTCTCCCGAGTGTTAACACCTTC.

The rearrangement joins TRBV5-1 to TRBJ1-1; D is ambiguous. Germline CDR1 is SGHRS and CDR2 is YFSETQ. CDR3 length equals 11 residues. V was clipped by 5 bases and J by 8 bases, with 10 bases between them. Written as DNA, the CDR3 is TGCGCCAGCAGACGAGCGGACGAAGCTTTCTTT. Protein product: CASRRADEAFF.

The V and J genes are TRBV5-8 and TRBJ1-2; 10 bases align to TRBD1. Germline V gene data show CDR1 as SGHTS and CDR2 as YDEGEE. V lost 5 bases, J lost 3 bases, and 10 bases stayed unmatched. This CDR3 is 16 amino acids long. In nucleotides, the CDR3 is TGTGCCAGCAGGTGGTCAGGGACAGGGGTTCACTATGGCTACACCTTC. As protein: CASRWSGTGVHYGYTF. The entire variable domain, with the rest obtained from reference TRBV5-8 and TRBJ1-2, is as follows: EAGVTQSPTHLIKTRGQQATLRCSPISGHTSVYWYQQALGLGLQFLLWYDEGEERNRGNFPPRFSGRQFPNYSSELNVNALELEDSALYLCASRWSGTGVHYGYTFGSGTRLTVV.

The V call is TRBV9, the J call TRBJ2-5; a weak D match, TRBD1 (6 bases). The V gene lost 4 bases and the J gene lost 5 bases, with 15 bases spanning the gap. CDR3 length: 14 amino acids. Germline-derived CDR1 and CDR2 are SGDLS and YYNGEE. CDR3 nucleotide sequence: TGTGCCAGCAGCCATTCACAGGGCCGGGAGACCCAGTACTTC. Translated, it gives CASSHSQGRETQYF. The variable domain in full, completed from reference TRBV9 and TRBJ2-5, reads DSGVTQTPKHLITATGQRVTLRCSPRSGDLSVYWYQQSLDQGLQFLIQYYNGEERAKGNILERFSAQQFPDLHSELNLSSLELGDSALYFCASSHSQGRETQYFGPGTRLLVL.

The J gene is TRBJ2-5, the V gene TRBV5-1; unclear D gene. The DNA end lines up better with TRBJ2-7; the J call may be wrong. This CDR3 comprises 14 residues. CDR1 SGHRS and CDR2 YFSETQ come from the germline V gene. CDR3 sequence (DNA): TGCGCCAGCAGCTTTCTAAGCCGCTCCTACGAGCAGTACTTC. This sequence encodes CASSFLSRSYEQYF.

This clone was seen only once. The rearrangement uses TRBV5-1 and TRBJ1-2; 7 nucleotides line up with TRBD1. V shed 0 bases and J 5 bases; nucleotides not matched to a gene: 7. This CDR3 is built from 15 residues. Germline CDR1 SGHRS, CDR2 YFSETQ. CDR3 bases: TGCGCCAGCAGCTTGGGGGACGGGACAGCTTATGGCTACACCTTC. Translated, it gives CASSLGDGTAYGYTF.

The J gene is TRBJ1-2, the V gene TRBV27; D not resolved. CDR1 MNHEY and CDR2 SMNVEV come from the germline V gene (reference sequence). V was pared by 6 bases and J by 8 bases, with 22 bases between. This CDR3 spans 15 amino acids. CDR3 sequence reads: CASSFLKEGHRGYTF. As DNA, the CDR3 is TGTGCCAGCAGCTTCCTAAAGGAGGGCCACCGGGGCTACACCTTC.

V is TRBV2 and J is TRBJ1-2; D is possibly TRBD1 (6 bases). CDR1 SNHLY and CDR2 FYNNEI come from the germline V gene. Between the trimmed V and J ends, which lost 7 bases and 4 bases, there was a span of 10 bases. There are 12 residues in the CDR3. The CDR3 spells CASTMDSYGYTF. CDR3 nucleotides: TGTGCCAGCACCATGGACAGCTATGGCTACACCTTC.

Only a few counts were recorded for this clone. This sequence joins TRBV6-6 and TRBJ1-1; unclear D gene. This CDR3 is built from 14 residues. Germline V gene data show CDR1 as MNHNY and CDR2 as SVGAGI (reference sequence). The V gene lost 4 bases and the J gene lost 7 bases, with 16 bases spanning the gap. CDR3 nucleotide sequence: TGTGCCAGCAGTTTTCCCGGTAGCGTAGATGAAGCTTTCTTT. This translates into CASSFPGSVDEAFF.

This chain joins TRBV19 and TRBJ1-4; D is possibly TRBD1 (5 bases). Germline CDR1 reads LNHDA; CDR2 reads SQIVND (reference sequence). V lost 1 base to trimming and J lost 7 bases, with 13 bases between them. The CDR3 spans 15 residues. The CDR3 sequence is CASSIAWGSAEKLFF. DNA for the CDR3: TGTGCCAGTAGTATAGCATGGGGCTCGGCTGAAAAACTGTTTTTT. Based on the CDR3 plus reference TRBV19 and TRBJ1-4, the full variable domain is DGGITQSPKYLFRKEGQNVTLSCEQNLNHDAMYWYRQDPGQGLRLIYYSQIVNDFQKGDIAEGYSVSREKKESFPLTVTSAQKNPTAFYLCASSIAWGSAEKLFFGSGTQLSVL.

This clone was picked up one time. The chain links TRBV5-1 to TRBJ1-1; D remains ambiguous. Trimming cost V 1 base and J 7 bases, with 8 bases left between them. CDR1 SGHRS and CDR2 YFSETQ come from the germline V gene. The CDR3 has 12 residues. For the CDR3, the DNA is TGCGCCAGCAGCTTGACTCAAAGTGAAGCTTTCTTT. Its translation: CASSLTQSEAFF.

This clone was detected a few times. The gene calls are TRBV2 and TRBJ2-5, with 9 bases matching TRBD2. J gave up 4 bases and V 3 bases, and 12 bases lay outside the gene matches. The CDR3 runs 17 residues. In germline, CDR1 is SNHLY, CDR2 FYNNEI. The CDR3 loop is CASSESSGSARLETQYF. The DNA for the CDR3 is TGTGCCAGCAGTGAGAGTAGCGGGAGCGCGAGGTTAGAGACCCAGTACTTC.

CDR3 protein: CASSYAGTGGNYGYTF. In nucleotides, the CDR3 is TGTGCCAGCAGCTACGCCGGGACAGGGGGTAACTATGGCTACACCTTC. This chain joins TRBV5-6 and TRBJ1-2; 11 positions match TRBD1. The trim removed 3 bases at V and 1 base at J, leaving 5 bases unmatched. The CDR3 is 16 amino acids. Germline assignment: CDR1 SGHDT and CDR2 YYEEEE. Using reference TRBV5-6 and TRBJ1-2 for the parts outside the CDR3, the full variable domain is DAGVTQSPTHLIKTRGQQVTLRCSPKSGHDTVSWYQQALGQGPQFIFQYYEEEERQRGNFPDRFSGHQFPNYSSELNVNALLLGDSALYLCASSYAGTGGNYGYTFGSGTRLTVV.

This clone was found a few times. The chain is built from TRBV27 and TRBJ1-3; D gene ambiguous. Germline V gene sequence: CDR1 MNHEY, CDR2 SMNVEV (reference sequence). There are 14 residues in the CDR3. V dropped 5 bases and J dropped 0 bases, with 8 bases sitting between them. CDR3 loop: CASSPESSGNTIYF. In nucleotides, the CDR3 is TGTGCCAGCAGTCCGGAGAGCTCTGGAAACACCATATATTTT.

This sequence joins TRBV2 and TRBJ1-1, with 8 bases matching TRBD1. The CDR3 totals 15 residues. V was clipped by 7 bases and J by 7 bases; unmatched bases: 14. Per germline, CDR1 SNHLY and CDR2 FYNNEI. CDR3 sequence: CASIGQGAVVGEAFF. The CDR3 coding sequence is TGTGCCAGCATTGGGCAGGGGGCGGTAGTTGGTGAAGCTTTCTTT.

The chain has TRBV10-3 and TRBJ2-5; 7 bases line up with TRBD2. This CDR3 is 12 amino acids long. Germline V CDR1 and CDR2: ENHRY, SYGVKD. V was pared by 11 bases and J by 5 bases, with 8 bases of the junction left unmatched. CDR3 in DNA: TGTGCCGAGAAGCGGGAAGGGGAGACCCAGTACTTC. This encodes CAEKREGETQYF.

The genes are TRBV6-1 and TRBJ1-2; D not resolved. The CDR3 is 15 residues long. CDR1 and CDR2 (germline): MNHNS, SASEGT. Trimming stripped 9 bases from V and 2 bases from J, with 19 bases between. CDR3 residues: CASYEAGGRNYGYTF. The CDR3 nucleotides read TGTGCCAGTTACGAAGCCGGAGGAAGGAACTATGGCTACACCTTC.